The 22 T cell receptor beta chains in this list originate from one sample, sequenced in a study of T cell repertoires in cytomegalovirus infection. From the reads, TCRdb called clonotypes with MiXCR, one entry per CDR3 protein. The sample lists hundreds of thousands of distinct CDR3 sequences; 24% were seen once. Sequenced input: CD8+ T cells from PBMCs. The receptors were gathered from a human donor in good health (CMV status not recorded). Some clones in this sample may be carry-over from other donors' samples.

CDR3 loop: CASSLNQPYEQYV. The CDR3 nucleotides read TGTGCCAGCAGCCTGAACCAGCCTTACGAGCAGTACGTC. The chain combines TRBV7-9 with TRBJ2-7; no definite D call. Trimming took off 5 bases at V and 4 bases at J, with 12 bases between the two ends. Germline values: CDR1 SEHNR, CDR2 FQNEAQ (reference sequence). This CDR3 is built from 13 residues.

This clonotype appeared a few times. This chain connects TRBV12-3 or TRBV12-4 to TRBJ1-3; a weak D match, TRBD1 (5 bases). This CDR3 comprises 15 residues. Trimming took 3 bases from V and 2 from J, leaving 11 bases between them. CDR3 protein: CASSFGGETGNTIYF. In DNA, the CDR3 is TGTGCCAGCAGTTTCGGGGGTGAGACTGGAAACACCATATATTTT.

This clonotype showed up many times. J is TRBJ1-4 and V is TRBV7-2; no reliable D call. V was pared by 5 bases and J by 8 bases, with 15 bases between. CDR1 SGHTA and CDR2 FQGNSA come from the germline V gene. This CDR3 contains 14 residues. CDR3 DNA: TGTGCCAGCAGCCCCCGCGGGATGGGCGAAAAACTGTTTTTT. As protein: CASSPRGMGEKLFF.

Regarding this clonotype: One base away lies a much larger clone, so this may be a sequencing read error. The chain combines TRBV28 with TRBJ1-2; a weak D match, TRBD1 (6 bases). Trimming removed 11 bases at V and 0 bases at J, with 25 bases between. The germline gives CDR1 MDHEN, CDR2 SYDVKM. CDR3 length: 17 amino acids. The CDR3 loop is CAAQGPTGTTANYGYTF. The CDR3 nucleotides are TGTGCCGCCCAGGGACCAACAGGGACTACAGCTAACTATGGCTACACCTTC.

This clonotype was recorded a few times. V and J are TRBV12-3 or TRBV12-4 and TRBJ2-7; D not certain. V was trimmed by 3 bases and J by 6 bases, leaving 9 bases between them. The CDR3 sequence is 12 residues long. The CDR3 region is CASSFTRPEQYF. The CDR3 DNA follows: TGTGCCAGCAGTTTCACCAGGCCCGAGCAGTACTTC.

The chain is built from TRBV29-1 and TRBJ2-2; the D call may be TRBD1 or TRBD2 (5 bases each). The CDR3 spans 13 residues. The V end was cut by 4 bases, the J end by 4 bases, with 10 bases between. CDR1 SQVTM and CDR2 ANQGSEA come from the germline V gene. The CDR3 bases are TGCAGCGTTGGAGGGGACGGCACCGGGGAGCTGTTTTTT. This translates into CSVGGDGTGELFF.

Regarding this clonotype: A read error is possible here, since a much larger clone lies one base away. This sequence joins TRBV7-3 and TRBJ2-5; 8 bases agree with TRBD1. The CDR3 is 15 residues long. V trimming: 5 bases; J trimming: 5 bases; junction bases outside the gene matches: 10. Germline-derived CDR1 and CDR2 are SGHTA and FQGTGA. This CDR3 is CASSAGQVARETQYF. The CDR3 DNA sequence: TGTGCCAGCAGCGCGGGACAGGTGGCGCGTGAGACCCAGTACTTC.

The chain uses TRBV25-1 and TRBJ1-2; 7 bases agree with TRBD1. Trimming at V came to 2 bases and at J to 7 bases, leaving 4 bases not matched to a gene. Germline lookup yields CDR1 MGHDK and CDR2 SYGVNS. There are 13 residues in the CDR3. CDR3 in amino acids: CASSEGRGSGYTF. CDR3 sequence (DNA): TGTGCCAGCAGTGAAGGCAGGGGGTCTGGCTACACCTTC.

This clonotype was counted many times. This CDR3 is CASSLSLYSEKLFF. The CDR3 DNA reads TGTGCCAGCAGCTTGTCCCTCTATTCTGAAAAACTGTTTTTT. The chain is built from TRBV7-2 and TRBJ1-4; D is ambiguous. This CDR3 is built from 14 residues. V gave up 3 bases and J gave up 7 bases, with 12 bases separating them. The V gene's germline CDR1 is SGHTA and CDR2 FQGNSA.

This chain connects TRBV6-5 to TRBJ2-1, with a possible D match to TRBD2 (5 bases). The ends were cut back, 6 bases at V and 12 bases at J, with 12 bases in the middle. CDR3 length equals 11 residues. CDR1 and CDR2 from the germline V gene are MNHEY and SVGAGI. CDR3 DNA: TGTGCCAGCAGCCGGGGTTTATCGCAGTTCTTC. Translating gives CASSRGLSQFF.

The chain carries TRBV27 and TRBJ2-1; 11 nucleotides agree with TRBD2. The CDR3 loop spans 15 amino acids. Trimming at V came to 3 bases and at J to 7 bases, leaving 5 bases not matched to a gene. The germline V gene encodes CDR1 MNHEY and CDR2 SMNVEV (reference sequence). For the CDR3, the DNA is TGTGCCAGCAGTTTTCCGGGACTAGCGGTGAATGAGCAGTTCTTC. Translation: CASSFPGLAVNEQFF.

CDR3 nucleotide sequence: TGCAGTGCTAGCGGGGACGCCTACGAGCAGTACGTC. Translating gives CSASGDAYEQYV. The chain recombines TRBV20-1 with TRBJ2-7; either TRBD1 or TRBD2 may fit D (5 bases each). V was pared by 3 bases and J by 2 bases, with 8 bases between. Germline V CDR1 and CDR2: DFQATT, SNEGSKA (reference sequence). The CDR3 length is 12 residues.

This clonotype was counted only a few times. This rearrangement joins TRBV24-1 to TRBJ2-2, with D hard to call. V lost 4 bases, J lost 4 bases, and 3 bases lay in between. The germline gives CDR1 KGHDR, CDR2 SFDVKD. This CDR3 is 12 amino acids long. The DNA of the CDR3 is TGTGCCACCAGTGACTCCACCGGGGAGCTGTTTTTT. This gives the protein CATSDSTGELFF.

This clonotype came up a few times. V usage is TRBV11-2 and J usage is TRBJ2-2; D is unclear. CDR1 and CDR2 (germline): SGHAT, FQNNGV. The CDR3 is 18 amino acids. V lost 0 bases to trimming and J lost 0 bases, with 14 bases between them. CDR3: CASSLEWVAASNTGELFF. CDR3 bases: TGTGCCAGCAGCTTAGAGTGGGTGGCGGCGTCGAACACCGGGGAGCTGTTTTTT.

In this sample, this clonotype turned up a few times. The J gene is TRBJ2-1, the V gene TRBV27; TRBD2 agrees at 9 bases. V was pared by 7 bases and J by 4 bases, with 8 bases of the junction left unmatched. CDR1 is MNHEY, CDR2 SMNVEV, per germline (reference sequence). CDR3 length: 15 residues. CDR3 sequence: CASTKSGGQYNEQFF. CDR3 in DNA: TGTGCCAGCACAAAAAGCGGGGGGCAATACAATGAGCAGTTCTTC.

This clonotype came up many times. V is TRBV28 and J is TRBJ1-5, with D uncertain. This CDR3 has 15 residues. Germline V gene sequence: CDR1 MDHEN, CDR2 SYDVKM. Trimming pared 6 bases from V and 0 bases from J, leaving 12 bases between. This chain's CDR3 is CASRVEGYSNQPQHF. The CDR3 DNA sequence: TGTGCCAGCAGGGTTGAGGGCTATAGCAATCAGCCCCAGCATTTT.

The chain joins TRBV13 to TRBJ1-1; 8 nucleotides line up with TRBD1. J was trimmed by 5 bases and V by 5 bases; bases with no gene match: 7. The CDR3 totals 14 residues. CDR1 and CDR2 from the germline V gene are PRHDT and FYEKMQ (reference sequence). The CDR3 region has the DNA TGTGCCAGCAGCAAAAGGGACAGGAGAACTGAAGCTTTCTTT. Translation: CASSKRDRRTEAFF.

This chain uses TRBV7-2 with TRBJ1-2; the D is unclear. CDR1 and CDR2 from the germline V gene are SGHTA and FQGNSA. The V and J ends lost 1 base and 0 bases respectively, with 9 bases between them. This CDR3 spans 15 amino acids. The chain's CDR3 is CASSLDVRANYGYTF. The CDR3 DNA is TGTGCCAGCAGCTTAGATGTGCGGGCTAACTATGGCTACACCTTC.

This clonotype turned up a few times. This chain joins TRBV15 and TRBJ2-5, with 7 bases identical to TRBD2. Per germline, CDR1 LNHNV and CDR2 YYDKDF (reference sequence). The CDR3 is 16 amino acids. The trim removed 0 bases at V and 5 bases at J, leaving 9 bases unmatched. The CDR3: CATSRDLAAMEETQYF. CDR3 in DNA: TGTGCCACCAGCAGAGATCTAGCGGCGATGGAGGAGACCCAGTACTTC.

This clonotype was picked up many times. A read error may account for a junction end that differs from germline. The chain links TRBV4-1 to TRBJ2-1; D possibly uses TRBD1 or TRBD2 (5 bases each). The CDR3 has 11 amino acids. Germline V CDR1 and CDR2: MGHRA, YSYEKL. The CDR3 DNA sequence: TGCGCCAGCAGTGAGCGGTACAGGAGATACTTC. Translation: CASSERYRRYF.

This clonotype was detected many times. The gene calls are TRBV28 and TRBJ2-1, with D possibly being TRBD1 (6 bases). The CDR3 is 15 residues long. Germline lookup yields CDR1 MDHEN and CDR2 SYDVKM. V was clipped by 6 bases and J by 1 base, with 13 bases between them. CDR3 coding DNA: TGTGCCAGCAGCCTCAGGGGTAGATCCTACAATGAGCAGTTCTTC. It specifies CASSLRGRSYNEQFF.

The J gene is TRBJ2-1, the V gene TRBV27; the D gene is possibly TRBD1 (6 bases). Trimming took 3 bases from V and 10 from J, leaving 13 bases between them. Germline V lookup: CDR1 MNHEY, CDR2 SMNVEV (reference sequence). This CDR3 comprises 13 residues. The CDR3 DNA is TGTGCCAGCAGTTTGGTTGGACAGAGAGAGCAGTTCTTC. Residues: CASSLVGQREQFF.